This T cell receptor (beta chain) stems from a study of CD8 T cells in ankylosing spondylitis. Germline assignment: CDR1 SGHVS and CDR2 FQNEAQ. The CDR3 contains 15 residues. The V gene lost 5 bases and the J gene lost 5 bases, with 19 bases spanning the gap. Study outcomes and limitations: Matched synovial fluid from ankylosing spondylitis patients was reported to be enriched for disease-linked clones. Certain motif variants had earlier been reported in reactive arthritis synovial fluid and blood.

With molecular barcodes, quantitative 5'-RACE was used to make the TCR beta libraries. Via MiXCR, TCRdb re-called the 5' RACE reads, giving one row per CDR3 protein. The data show about 170,000 distinct CDR3 sequences, with around 19% seen just once and about 7.6% held by the top ten. With regard to this clonotype: The antigen remains unidentified.

The rearrangement joins TRBV7-8 to TRBJ2-7; D ambiguous. This TCR was sampled from a male donor with ankylosing spondylitis or in good health (not recorded which). The sequenced sample was blood, either unsorted or a sorted T cell fraction (not recorded which). The CDR3 nucleotides read TGTGCCAGCAGCCTCCCTACGTCCGGAAGGGACGAGCAGTACTTC. Amino acids: CASSLPTSGRDEQYF.